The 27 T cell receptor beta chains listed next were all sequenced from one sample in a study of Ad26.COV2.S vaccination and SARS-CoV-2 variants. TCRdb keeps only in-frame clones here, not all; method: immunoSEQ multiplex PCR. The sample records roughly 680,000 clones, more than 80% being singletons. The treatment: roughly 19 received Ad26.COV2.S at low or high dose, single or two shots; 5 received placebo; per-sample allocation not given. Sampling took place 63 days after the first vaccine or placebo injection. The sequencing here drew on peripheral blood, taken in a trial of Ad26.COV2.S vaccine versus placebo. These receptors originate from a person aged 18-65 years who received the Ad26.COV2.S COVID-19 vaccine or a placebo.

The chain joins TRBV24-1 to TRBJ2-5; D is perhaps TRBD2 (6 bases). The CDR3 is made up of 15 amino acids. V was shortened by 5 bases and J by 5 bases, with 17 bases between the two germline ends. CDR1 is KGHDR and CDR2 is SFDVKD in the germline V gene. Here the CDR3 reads CATSAPSGGWETQYF. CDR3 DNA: TGTGCCACCAGTGCTCCTAGTGGGGGGTGGGAGACCCAGTACTTC.

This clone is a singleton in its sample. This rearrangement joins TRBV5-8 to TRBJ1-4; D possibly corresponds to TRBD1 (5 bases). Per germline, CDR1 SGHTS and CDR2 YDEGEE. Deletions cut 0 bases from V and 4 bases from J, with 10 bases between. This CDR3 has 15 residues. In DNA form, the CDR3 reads TGTGCCAGCAGCTTGGGACGGGGCCTTAATGAAAAACTGTTTTTT. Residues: CASSLGRGLNEKLFF.

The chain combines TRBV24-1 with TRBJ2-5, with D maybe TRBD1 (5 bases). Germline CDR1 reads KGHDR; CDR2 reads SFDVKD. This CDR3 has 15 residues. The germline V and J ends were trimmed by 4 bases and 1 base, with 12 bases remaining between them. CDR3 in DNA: TGTGCCACCAGTGACTCTCGGACAATCCAAGAGACCCAGTACTTC. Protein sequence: CATSDSRTIQETQYF.

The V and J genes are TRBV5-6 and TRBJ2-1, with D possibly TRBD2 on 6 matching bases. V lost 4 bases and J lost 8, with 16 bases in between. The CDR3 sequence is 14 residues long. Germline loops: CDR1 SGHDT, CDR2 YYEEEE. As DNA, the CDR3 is TGTGCCAGCAGCCTGGACCCTCGCGGGGATGAGCAGTTCTTC. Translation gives CASSLDPRGDEQFF.

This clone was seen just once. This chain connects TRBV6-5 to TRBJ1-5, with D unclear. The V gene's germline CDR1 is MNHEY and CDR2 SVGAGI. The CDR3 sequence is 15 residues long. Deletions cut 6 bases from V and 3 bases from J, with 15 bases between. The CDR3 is CASRNIPGNNQPQHF. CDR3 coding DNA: TGTGCCAGCAGGAACATCCCTGGAAACAATCAGCCCCAGCATTTT.

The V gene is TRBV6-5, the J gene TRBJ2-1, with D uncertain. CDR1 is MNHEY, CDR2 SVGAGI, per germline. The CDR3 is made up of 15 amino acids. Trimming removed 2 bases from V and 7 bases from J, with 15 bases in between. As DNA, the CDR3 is TGTGCCAGCAGTTACGTTGCAGGCAAAGGGAATGAGCAGTTCTTC. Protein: CASSYVAGKGNEQFF.

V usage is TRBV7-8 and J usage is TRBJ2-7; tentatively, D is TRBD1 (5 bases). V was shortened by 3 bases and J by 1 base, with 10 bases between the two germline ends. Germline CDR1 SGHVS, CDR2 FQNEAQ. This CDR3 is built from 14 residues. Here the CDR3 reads CASSFDSRSYEQYF. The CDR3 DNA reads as TGTGCCAGCAGCTTCGACAGTCGGTCCTACGAGCAGTACTTC.

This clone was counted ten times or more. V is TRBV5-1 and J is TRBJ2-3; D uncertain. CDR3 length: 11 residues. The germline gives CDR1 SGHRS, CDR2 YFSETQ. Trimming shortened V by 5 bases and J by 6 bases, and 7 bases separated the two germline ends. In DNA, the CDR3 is TGCGCCAGCAGTTCACGGGATACGCAGTATTTT. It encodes CASSSRDTQYF.

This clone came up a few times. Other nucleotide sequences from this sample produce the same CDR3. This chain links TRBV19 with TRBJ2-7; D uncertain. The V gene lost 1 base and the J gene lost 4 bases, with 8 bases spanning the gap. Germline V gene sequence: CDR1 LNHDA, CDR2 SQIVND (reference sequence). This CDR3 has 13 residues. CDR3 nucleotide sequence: TGTGCCAGTAGTATAGGCCAGGCTTACGAGCAGTACTTC. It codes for CASSIGQAYEQYF.

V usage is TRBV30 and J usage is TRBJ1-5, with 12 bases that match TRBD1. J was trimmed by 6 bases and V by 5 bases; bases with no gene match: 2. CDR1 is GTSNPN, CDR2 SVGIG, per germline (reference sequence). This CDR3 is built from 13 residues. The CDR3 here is CAWGTGGSQPQHF. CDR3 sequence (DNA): TGTGCCTGGGGGACAGGGGGCTCTCAGCCCCAGCATTTT.

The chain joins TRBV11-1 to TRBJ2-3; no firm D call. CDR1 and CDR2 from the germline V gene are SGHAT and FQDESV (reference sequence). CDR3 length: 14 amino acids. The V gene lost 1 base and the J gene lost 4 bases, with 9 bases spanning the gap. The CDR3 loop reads CASSLEGGADTQYF. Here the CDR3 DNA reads TGTGCCAGCAGCTTAGAGGGTGGAGCAGATACGCAGTATTTT.

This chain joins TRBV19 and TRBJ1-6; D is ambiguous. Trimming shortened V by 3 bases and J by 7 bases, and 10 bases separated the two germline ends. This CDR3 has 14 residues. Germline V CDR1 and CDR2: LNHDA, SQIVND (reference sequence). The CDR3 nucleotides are TGTGCCAGTAGTATGGGAGTCCAGAATTCACCCCTCCACTTT. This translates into CASSMGVQNSPLHF.

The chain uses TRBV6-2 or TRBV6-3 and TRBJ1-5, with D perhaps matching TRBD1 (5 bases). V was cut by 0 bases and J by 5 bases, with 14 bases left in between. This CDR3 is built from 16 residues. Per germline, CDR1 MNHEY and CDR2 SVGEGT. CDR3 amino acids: CASSYSGRVVDQPQHF. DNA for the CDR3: TGTGCCAGCAGTTACTCTGGCAGGGTAGTCGATCAGCCCCAGCATTTT.

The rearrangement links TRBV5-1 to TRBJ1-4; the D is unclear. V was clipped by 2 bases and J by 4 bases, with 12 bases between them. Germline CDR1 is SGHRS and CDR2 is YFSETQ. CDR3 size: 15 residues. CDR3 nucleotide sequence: TGCGCCAGCAGCTTCAGGCGGGCCAATAATGAAAAACTGTTTTTT. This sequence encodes CASSFRRANNEKLFF.

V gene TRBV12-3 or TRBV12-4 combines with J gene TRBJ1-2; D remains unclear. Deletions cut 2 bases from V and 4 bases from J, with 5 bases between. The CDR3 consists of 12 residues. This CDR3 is CASSLLGYGYTF. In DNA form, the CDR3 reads TGTGCCAGCAGTTTATTAGGCTATGGCTACACCTTC.

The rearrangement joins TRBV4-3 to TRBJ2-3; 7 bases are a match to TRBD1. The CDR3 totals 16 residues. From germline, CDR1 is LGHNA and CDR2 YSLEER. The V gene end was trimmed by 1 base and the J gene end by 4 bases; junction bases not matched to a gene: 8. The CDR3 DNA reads TGCGCCAGCAGCCAAGCCGGGACAGTTCAGCCAGATACGCAGTATTTT. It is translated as CASSQAGTVQPDTQYF.

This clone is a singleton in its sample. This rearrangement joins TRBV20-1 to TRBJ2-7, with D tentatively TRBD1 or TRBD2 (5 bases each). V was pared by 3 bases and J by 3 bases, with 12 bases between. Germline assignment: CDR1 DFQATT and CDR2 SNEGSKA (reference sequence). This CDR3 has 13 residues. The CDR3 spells CSASEGQGYEQYF. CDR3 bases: TGCAGTGCTAGTGAGGGGCAAGGCTACGAGCAGTACTTC.

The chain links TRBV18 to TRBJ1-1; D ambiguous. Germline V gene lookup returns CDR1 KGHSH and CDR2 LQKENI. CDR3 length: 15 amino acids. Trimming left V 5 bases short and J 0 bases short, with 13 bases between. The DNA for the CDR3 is TGTGCCAGCTCAGCTCTACAGTCTGTGAACACTGAAGCTTTCTTT. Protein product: CASSALQSVNTEAFF.

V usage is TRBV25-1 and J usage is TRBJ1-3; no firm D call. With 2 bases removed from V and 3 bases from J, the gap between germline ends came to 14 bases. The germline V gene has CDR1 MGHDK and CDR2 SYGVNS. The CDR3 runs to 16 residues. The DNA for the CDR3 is TGTGCCAGCAGTGAAACGGTTGGTGGGAGTGGAAACACCATATATTTT. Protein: CASSETVGGSGNTIYF.

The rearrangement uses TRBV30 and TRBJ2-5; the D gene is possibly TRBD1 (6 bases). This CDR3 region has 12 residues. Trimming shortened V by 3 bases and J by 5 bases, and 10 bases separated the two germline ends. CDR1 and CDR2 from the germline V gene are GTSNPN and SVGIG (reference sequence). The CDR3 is CAWRGQGETQYF. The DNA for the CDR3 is TGTGCCTGGAGGGGGCAGGGGGAGACCCAGTACTTC.

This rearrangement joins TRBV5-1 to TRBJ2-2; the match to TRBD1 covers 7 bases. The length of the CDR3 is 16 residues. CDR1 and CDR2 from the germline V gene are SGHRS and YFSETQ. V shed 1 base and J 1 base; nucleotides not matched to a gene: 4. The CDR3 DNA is TGCGCCAGCAGCTTGCCGGGACAGCTGAACACCGGGGAGCTGTTTTTT. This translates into CASSLPGQLNTGELFF.

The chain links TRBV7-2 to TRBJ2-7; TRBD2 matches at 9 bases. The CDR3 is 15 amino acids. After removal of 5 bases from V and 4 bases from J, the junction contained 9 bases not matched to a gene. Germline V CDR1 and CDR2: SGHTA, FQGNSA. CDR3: CASSTLSGSQYEQYF. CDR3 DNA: TGTGCCAGCAGCACCCTTAGCGGGAGTCAGTACGAGCAGTACTTC.

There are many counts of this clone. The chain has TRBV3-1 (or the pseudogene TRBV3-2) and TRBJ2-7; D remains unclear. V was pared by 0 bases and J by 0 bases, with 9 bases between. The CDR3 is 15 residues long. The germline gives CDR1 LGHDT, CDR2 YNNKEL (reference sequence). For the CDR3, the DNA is TGTGCCAGCAGCCAAGATGCGCGTAGCTCCTACGAGCAGTACTTC. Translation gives CASSQDARSSYEQYF.

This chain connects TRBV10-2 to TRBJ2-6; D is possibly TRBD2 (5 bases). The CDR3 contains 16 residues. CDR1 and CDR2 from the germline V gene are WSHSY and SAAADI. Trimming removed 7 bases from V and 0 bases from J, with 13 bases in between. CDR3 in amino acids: CASTRGGTSGANVLTF. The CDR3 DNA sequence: TGCGCCAGCACCCGGGGTGGAACCTCTGGGGCCAACGTCCTGACTTTC.

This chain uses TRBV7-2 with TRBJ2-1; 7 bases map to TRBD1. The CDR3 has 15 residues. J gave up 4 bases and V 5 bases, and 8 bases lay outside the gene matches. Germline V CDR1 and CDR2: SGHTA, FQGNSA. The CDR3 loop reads CASSPDREYYNEQFF. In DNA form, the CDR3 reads TGTGCCAGCAGCCCAGACAGGGAGTATTACAATGAGCAGTTCTTC. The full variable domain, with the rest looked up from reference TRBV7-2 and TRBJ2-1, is GAGVSQSPSNKVTEKGKDVELRCDPISGHTALYWYRQSLGQGLEFLIYFQGNSAPDKSGLPSDRFSAERTGGSVSTLTIQRTQQEDSAVYLCASSPDREYYNEQFFGPGTRLTVL.

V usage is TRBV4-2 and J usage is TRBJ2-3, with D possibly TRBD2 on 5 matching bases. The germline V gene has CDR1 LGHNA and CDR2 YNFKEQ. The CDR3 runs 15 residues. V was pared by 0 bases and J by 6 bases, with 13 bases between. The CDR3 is CASSQERNSVDTQYF. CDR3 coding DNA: TGTGCCAGCAGCCAAGAGAGGAATAGCGTGGATACGCAGTATTTT.

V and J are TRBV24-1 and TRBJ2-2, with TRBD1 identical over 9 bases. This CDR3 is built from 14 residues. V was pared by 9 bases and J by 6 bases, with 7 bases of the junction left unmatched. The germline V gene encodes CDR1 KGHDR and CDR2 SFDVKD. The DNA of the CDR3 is TGTGCCACCGGAGAGACAGGGGGAGCCGGGGAGCTGTTTTTT. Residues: CATGETGGAGELFF.